These 31 T cell receptor beta chains came from one sample sequenced in a study of T-cell reconstitution after alpha-beta-depleted transplantation in children. Preparation of the TCRbeta library was carried out with unique molecular identifiers. In TCRdb, the PCR reads were re-called with MiXCR into one record per CDR3 protein. The profile shows 300,000 to 400,000 distinct CDR3 sequences, roughly 14% of them singletons. This specimen consisted of PBMCs, obtained from the stem cell graft. The receptors derive from a human donor who donated a stem cell graft to a child with Fanconi anemia.

In its sample, this clonotype was seen many times. J is TRBJ1-2 and V is TRBV9; D remains unclear. The CDR3 contains 14 residues. V was shortened by 2 bases and J by 5 bases, with 13 bases between the two germline ends. Germline V lookup: CDR1 SGDLS, CDR2 YYNGEE. CDR3 sequence reads: CASSVGPEGYGYTF. The DNA of the CDR3 is TGTGCCAGCAGCGTGGGCCCGGAGGGTTATGGCTACACCTTC. The full variable domain, its missing parts supplied by reference TRBV9 and TRBJ1-2, is DSGVTQTPKHLITATGQRVTLRCSPRSGDLSVYWYQQSLDQGLQFLIQYYNGEERAKGNILERFSAQQFPDLHSELNLSSLELGDSALYFCASSVGPEGYGYTFGSGTRLTVV.

The gene calls are TRBV5-5 and TRBJ1-6; D is unclear. Trimming removed 6 bases from V and 3 bases from J, with 10 bases in between. The CDR3 loop spans 14 amino acids. CDR1 SGHKS and CDR2 YYEKEE come from the germline V gene (reference sequence). CDR3 coding DNA: TGTGCCAGCACAGGTTTAGTCTATAATTCACCCCTCCACTTT. Residues: CASTGLVYNSPLHF.

This chain links TRBV19 with TRBJ1-5, with 9 bases lining up with TRBD1. This CDR3 has 13 residues. The ends lost 9 bases at V and 7 bases at J; junction bases unmatched: 7. Germline lookup yields CDR1 LNHDA and CDR2 SQIVND (reference sequence). In DNA form, the CDR3 reads TGTGCCAGCGCGGACAGGGGAAAACAGCCCCAGCATTTT. Translating gives CASADRGKQPQHF. The whole variable domain, remainder taken from reference TRBV19 and TRBJ1-5, is DGGITQSPKYLFRKEGQNVTLSCEQNLNHDAMYWYRQDPGQGLRLIYYSQIVNDFQKGDIAEGYSVSREKKESFPLTVTSAQKNPTAFYLCASADRGKQPQHFGDGTRLSIL.

In its sample, this clonotype was seen a few times. This chain links TRBV12-3 or TRBV12-4 with TRBJ2-7; D ambiguous. The ends were cut back, 6 bases at V and 1 base at J, with 13 bases in the middle. The CDR3 contains 14 residues. The CDR3 DNA sequence: TGTGCCAGCAGAGATACAGTATCTTCCTACGAGCAGTACTTC. It codes for CASRDTVSSYEQYF.

This clonotype was observed a handful of times. The gene calls are TRBV12-3 or TRBV12-4 and TRBJ2-3, with D perhaps matching TRBD1 (6 bases). This CDR3 has 14 residues. Trimming removed 7 bases at V and 2 bases at J, with 13 bases between. The CDR3 DNA is TGTGCCAGCACCCAGGGGTGGGCCACAGATACGCAGTATTTT. As protein: CASTQGWATDTQYF.

The genes are TRBV12-3 or TRBV12-4 and TRBJ1-3; no definite D call. V lost 5 bases to trimming and J lost 4 bases, with 9 bases between them. The CDR3 loop spans 13 amino acids. The CDR3 DNA reads as TGTGCCAGCAGTAGTCTGGTGGGAAACACCATATATTTT. This codes for CASSSLVGNTIYF.

The table lists this clonotype with many counts. V and J are TRBV12-3 or TRBV12-4 and TRBJ2-7, with D perhaps TRBD2 (5 bases). The CDR3 sequence is 13 residues long. The V gene lost 1 base and the J gene lost 5 bases, with 9 bases spanning the gap. The CDR3 loop reads CASSLGTEDEQYF. The CDR3 DNA reads as TGTGCCAGCAGTTTAGGGACTGAAGACGAGCAGTACTTC.

The CDR3 DNA follows: TGTGCCAGCAATCCCGGGACAGGGTCCTACAATGAGCAGTTCTTC. It is translated as CASNPGTGSYNEQFF. The rearrangement uses TRBV12-3 or TRBV12-4 and TRBJ2-1; 9 nucleotides align to TRBD1. The CDR3 length is 15 residues. Trimming took 7 bases from V and 1 from J; bases not matched to a gene: 5.

This chain links TRBV5-1 with TRBJ1-2; D is possibly TRBD1 (6 bases). Trimming stripped 0 bases from V and 5 bases from J, with 14 bases between. Per germline, CDR1 SGHRS and CDR2 YFSETQ. The CDR3 has 15 amino acids. The CDR3 nucleotides read TGCGCCAGCAGCTTGGGGCCCCGGACAGTATATGGCTACACCTTC. It encodes CASSLGPRTVYGYTF.

A few counts support this clonotype. The J gene is TRBJ1-2, the V gene TRBV7-9; perhaps TRBD1 as D (6 bases). Trimming took off 1 base at V and 3 bases at J, with 12 bases between the two ends. This CDR3 has 15 residues. CDR1 is SEHNR, CDR2 FQNEAQ, per germline (reference sequence). CDR3 sequence: CASSLDGGADYGYTF. The CDR3 DNA sequence: TGTGCCAGCAGCTTAGACGGGGGCGCAGACTATGGCTACACCTTC.

This clonotype was observed a handful of times. The chain employs TRBV7-9 and TRBJ1-1, with a weak D call TRBD1 (6 bases). CDR1 is SEHNR, CDR2 FQNEAQ, per germline (reference sequence). V was cut by 3 bases and J by 3 bases, with 14 bases left in between. This CDR3 is built from 15 residues. The CDR3 sequence is CASSFKRTVDTEAFF. The CDR3 nucleotides are TGTGCCAGCAGCTTTAAGAGGACAGTAGACACTGAAGCTTTCTTT.

This clonotype was counted at least ten times. The V and J genes are TRBV12-3 or TRBV12-4 and TRBJ2-3; TRBD2 might be the D (5 bases). V lost 6 bases and J lost 2, with 9 bases in between. The CDR3 is 13 amino acids. CDR3 region: CASSRGITDTQYF. For the CDR3, the DNA is TGTGCCAGCAGCCGGGGAATCACAGATACGCAGTATTTT.

This clonotype has a handful of counts. The J gene is TRBJ2-7, the V gene TRBV28; D gene unclear. The CDR3 consists of 13 residues. Germline CDR1 is MDHEN and CDR2 is SYDVKM. The CDR3 protein is CASSSFNERNPHV. CDR3 in DNA: TGTGCCAGCAGTTCCTTTAACGAGAGGAATCCGCACGTC.

The chain links TRBV12-3 or TRBV12-4 to TRBJ2-3; D gene unclear. The CDR3 runs 14 residues. Trimming took off 3 bases at V and 0 bases at J, with 7 bases between the two ends. CDR3 sequence (DNA): TGTGCCAGCAGTTTGCAGGATAGCACAGATACGCAGTATTTT. Residues: CASSLQDSTDTQYF.

The chain links TRBV2 to TRBJ1-6; no clear D gene. Per the germline V gene, CDR1 is SNHLY and CDR2 is FYNNEI. The V end was cut by 5 bases, the J end by 5 bases, with 13 bases between. This CDR3 has 15 residues. CDR3 DNA: TGTGCCAGCAGTAATTCTAGGACCAATAATTCACCCCTCCACTTT. Amino acids: CASSNSRTNNSPLHF.

This clonotype appeared a few times. The J gene is TRBJ2-6, the V gene TRBV5-1, with D unclear. The germline CDR1 and CDR2 sequences are SGHRS and YFSETQ. Trimming left V 0 bases short and J 2 bases short, with 6 bases between. The CDR3 has 15 amino acids. CDR3 sequence (DNA): TGCGCCAGCAGCTTGGCGGTCCCTGGGGCCAACGTCCTGACTTTC. It specifies CASSLAVPGANVLTF.

Many counts were recorded for this clonotype. V and J are TRBV20-1 and TRBJ2-7, with 7 bases fitting TRBD1. The germline V gene has CDR1 DFQATT and CDR2 SNEGSKA (reference sequence). V lost 3 bases to trimming and J lost 1 base; unmatched junction nucleotides: 3. The CDR3 extends over 13 amino acids. The CDR3 region is CSARTGTSYEQYF. CDR3 sequence (DNA): TGCAGTGCTAGGACAGGGACGTCCTACGAGCAGTACTTC.

The chain employs TRBV3-1 and TRBJ2-6; D remains ambiguous. This CDR3 has 15 amino acids. Per germline, CDR1 LGHDT and CDR2 YNNKEL (reference sequence). V was pared by 4 bases and J by 1 base, with 8 bases between. The CDR3 here is CASSLRLSGANVLTF. The CDR3 DNA follows: TGTGCCAGCAGCCTACGGCTTTCTGGGGCCAACGTCCTGACTTTC.

The CDR3 coding sequence is TGTGCCAGCAGAACGGACAGGGGCGGTAGCAATCAGCCCCAGCATTTT. This codes for CASRTDRGGSNQPQHF. This rearrangement joins TRBV2 to TRBJ1-5; 9 bases are shared with TRBD1. Germline-derived CDR1 and CDR2 are SNHLY and FYNNEI. The CDR3 contains 16 residues. The V and J ends lost 6 bases and 0 bases, in that order; junction bases with no gene match: 6. Complete variable domain (other parts from reference TRBV2 and TRBJ1-5): EPEVTQTPSHQVTQMGQEVILRCVPISNHLYFYWYRQILGQKVEFLVSFYNNEISEKSEIFDDQFSVERPDGSNFTLKIRSTKLEDSAMYFCASRTDRGGSNQPQHFGDGTRLSIL.

The rearrangement links TRBV2 to TRBJ2-5; 7 nucleotides line up with TRBD1. This CDR3 contains 13 residues. V lost 7 bases and J lost 11; bases outside the gene matches: 13. CDR1 and CDR2 from the germline V gene are SNHLY and FYNNEI. The CDR3 here is CASTKISRGLQYF. The CDR3 DNA follows: TGTGCCAGCACCAAGATAAGCAGGGGGTTGCAGTACTTC.

The chain recombines TRBV18 with TRBJ2-3; D is uncertain. CDR3 length: 15 amino acids. The germline V and J ends were trimmed by 0 bases and 2 bases, with 9 bases remaining between them. In germline, CDR1 is KGHSH, CDR2 LQKENI. The CDR3 loop reads CASSPPSRVTDTQYF. The CDR3 coding sequence is TGTGCCAGCTCACCACCCAGCAGAGTCACAGATACGCAGTATTTT.

V is TRBV29-1 and J is TRBJ1-1; D is unresolved. Trimming took off 3 bases at V and 0 bases at J, with 8 bases between the two ends. Germline values: CDR1 SQVTM, CDR2 ANQGSEA. The CDR3 is 13 residues long. As DNA, the CDR3 is TGCAGCGTTGACACGGGTCTGAACACTGAAGCTTTCTTT. Translating gives CSVDTGLNTEAFF.

The rearrangement uses TRBV29-1 and TRBJ2-5, with D possibly matching TRBD2 (7 bases). CDR3 length: 14 residues. CDR1 SQVTM and CDR2 ANQGSEA come from the germline V gene. Trimming removed 4 bases from V and 5 bases from J, with 17 bases in between. CDR3 DNA: TGCAGCGTTGGTCGGGGGGCTAGCCTTGAGACCCAGTACTTC. Protein: CSVGRGASLETQYF.

In this sample, this clonotype turned up a few times. V usage is TRBV29-1 and J usage is TRBJ2-5; D not resolved. With 3 bases removed from V and 0 bases from J, the gap between germline ends came to 5 bases. CDR3 length: 12 residues. Germline CDR1 is SQVTM and CDR2 is ANQGSEA. The CDR3 sequence: CSVDGNQETQYF. In DNA form, the CDR3 reads TGCAGCGTTGACGGAAACCAAGAGACCCAGTACTTC. The full variable domain, in which reference TRBV29-1 and TRBJ2-5 provide the parts outside the CDR3, is SAVISQKPSRDICQRGTSLTIQCQVDSQVTMMFWYRQQPGQSLTLIATANQGSEATYESGFVIDKFPISRPNLTFSTLTVSNMSPEDSSIYLCSVDGNQETQYFGPGTRLLVL.

This clonotype was recorded at least ten times. This chain links TRBV14 with TRBJ2-2; 7 bases fit TRBD1. The CDR3 length is 15 residues. In germline, CDR1 is SGHDN, CDR2 FVKESK. V trimming: 4 bases; J trimming: 6 bases; junction bases outside the gene matches: 8. CDR3 residues: CASSPFDGTAGELFF. In DNA, the CDR3 is TGTGCCAGCAGCCCCTTCGACGGGACAGCCGGGGAGCTGTTTTTT.

There are a few counts of this clonotype. V usage is TRBV5-1 and J usage is TRBJ1-1; D is unresolved. The CDR3 has 15 residues. Trimming removed 0 bases from V and 1 base from J, with 10 bases in between. CDR1 SGHRS and CDR2 YFSETQ come from the germline V gene. The CDR3 DNA sequence: TGCGCCAGCAGCTTGGTAACGGGAAAGAACACTGAAGCTTTCTTT. This codes for CASSLVTGKNTEAFF. The full variable domain, its missing parts supplied by reference TRBV5-1 and TRBJ1-1, is KAGVTQTPRYLIKTRGQQVTLSCSPISGHRSVSWYQQTPGQGLQFLFEYFSETQRNKGNFPGRFSGRQFSNSRSEMNVSTLELGDSALYLCASSLVTGKNTEAFFGQGTRLTVV.

V usage is TRBV27 and J usage is TRBJ2-4, with D possibly being TRBD1 (6 bases). CDR3 length: 13 residues. V was shortened by 6 bases and J by 5 bases, with 11 bases between the two germline ends. The germline V gene encodes CDR1 MNHEY and CDR2 SMNVEV (reference sequence). Here the CDR3 DNA reads TGTGCCAGCAGCCTGGACAGAGAAAACATTCAGTACTTC. This gives the protein CASSLDRENIQYF.

V and J are TRBV19 and TRBJ1-4, with no clear D. In germline, CDR1 is LNHDA, CDR2 SQIVND (reference sequence). The length of the CDR3 is 13 residues. V dropped 3 bases and J dropped 8 bases, with 10 bases sitting between them. DNA of the CDR3: TGTGCCAGTAGTATGCTCCACGGGGAAAAACTGTTTTTT. This encodes CASSMLHGEKLFF.

This chain joins TRBV29-1 and TRBJ2-5, with 11 bases that match TRBD2. CDR3 length equals 14 residues. After removal of 4 bases from V and 2 bases from J, the junction contained 3 bases not matched to a gene. Germline V gene sequence: CDR1 SQVTM, CDR2 ANQGSEA. The CDR3 DNA reads as TGCAGCGTTGTGTTAGCGGGGGGGCAAGAGACCCAGTACTTC. This gives the protein CSVVLAGGQETQYF.

At least ten counts were recorded for this clonotype. The chain combines TRBV2 with TRBJ1-1; D possibly corresponds to TRBD1 (5 bases). The CDR3 extends over 14 amino acids. V lost 4 bases and J 0 bases, leaving 9 bases between the germline ends. Per germline, CDR1 SNHLY and CDR2 FYNNEI. The CDR3 coding sequence is TGTGCCAGCAGTGTGCGGGGACTGAACACTGAAGCTTTCTTT. Translated, it gives CASSVRGLNTEAFF. Using reference TRBV2 and TRBJ1-1 for the parts outside the CDR3, the full variable domain is EPEVTQTPSHQVTQMGQEVILRCVPISNHLYFYWYRQILGQKVEFLVSFYNNEISEKSEIFDDQFSVERPDGSNFTLKIRSTKLEDSAMYFCASSVRGLNTEAFFGQGTRLTVV.

The V call is TRBV20-1, the J call TRBJ2-3; D uncertain. The germline gives CDR1 DFQATT, CDR2 SNEGSKA (reference sequence). V was clipped by 3 bases and J by 2 bases, with 9 bases between them. CDR3 length equals 13 residues. CDR3 region: CSARLGNTDTQYF. Here the CDR3 DNA reads TGCAGTGCTAGGCTGGGTAACACAGATACGCAGTATTTT.